The rows below give T cell receptor beta chains drawn from one sample of a study of CD8+ T cells in alopecia areata. Data came from immunoSEQ multiplex PCR; TCRdb stores just in-frame clones and leaves some out. The sample lists roughly 200,000 clones, more than 60% occurring once. This specimen was CD4+ T cells sorted from blood, taken at week 0. The receptor set was obtained from a human donor with alopecia areata. Each CDR3 is given with its conserved first and last residue. The D gene is left open where the match is weak. Some rows mark clone size as missing; the rest say once, few, many or name a class of expanded clone.

TGCAGCGTCGTGGGGCTCCACCAAGAGACCCAGTACTTC	CSVVGLHQETQYF	TRBV29-1	TRBJ2-5	.	.
TGTGCCAGCAGTGAAACTGGGGCCAACGTCCTGACTTTC	CASSETGANVLTF	TRBV2	TRBJ2-6	.	.
TGCAGCGTGGGGACAGCGAACACTGAAGCTTTCTTT	CSVGTANTEAFF	TRBV29-1	TRBJ1-1	TRBD1	.
TGTGCCAGCAGTGGACAGGTCGACTATGGCTACACCTTC	CASSGQVDYGYTF	TRBV27	TRBJ1-2	TRBD1	few
TGCGCCAGCAGCCGTGGACAGGGGGCTCATGGCTACACCTTC	CASSRGQGAHGYTF	TRBV5-1	TRBJ1-2	TRBD1	.
TGCAGCGGTAATGACAGGGTAGGCGGGGAGCTGTTTTTT	CSGNDRVGGELFF	TRBV29-1	TRBJ2-2	TRBD1	.
TGCAGCGCTGGACAGGGGGCTAGCACTGAAGCTTTCTTT	CSAGQGASTEAFF	TRBV29-1	TRBJ1-1	TRBD1	.
TGCAGCGTTGAAGGGGGGGCCCACAATGAGCAGTTCTTC	CSVEGGAHNEQFF	TRBV29-1	TRBJ2-1	.	once
TGTGCCAGCCAACTTCCTGGGGCCAACGTCCTGACTTTC	CASQLPGANVLTF	TRBV11-2	TRBJ2-6	.	.
TGTGCCAGCAGGAAACAGGAGAACTATGGCTACACCTTC	CASRKQENYGYTF	TRBV25-1	TRBJ1-2	.	.
TGTGCCTGGAACGGGTTCGGGGAGCAGTACTTC	CAWNGFGEQYF	TRBV30	TRBJ2-7	.	few
TGCAGCGTGGAAGGGACAGGGAGTCCAAACTATGGCTACACCTTC	CSVEGTGSPNYGYTF	TRBV29-1	TRBJ1-2	TRBD1	.
TGCGCCAGCAGCCAAGGGGAGGACAGGCCTAACTATGGCTACACCTTC	CASSQGEDRPNYGYTF	TRBV4-3	TRBJ1-2	TRBD1	.
TGCGCCAGCAGCTTGATGGCGACAGTAGGGAAAAACATTCAGTACTTC	CASSLMATVGKNIQYF	TRBV5-1	TRBJ2-4	.	.
TGTGCCAGCAGCGTGGACGGCTATGGCTACACCTTC	CASSVDGYGYTF	TRBV25-1	TRBJ1-2	.	.
TGTGCCAGTAGTATGACTAGCAGCCCAGATACGCAGTATTTT	CASSMTSSPDTQYF	TRBV19	TRBJ2-3	TRBD2	.
TGTGCCACCAGCACCGCCCGGGGTGATGGCTACACCTTC	CATSTARGDGYTF	TRBV15	TRBJ1-2	.	.
TGTGCCAGCAGCACCCCGGGACTAGCGGGGGGGCTTACCGGGGAGCTGTTTTTT	CASSTPGLAGGLTGELFF	TRBV7-2	TRBJ2-2	TRBD2	.
TGCAGCGTCCCGGACAGGGGGCCCTATGGCTACACCTTC	CSVPDRGPYGYTF	TRBV29-1	TRBJ1-2	TRBD1	few
TGTGCCACCAGCAGAGACCCCCGGACAGGGCTTGATTCACCCCTCCACTTT	CATSRDPRTGLDSPLHF	TRBV15	TRBJ1-6	TRBD1	.
TGCGCCAGCAGCCAAGACGGGACAGTCTATGGCTACACCTTC	CASSQDGTVYGYTF	TRBV4-1	TRBJ1-2	TRBD1	few
TGTGCCAGCAGCAGACAGGGGAGGTCCTACGAGCAGTACTTC	CASSRQGRSYEQYF	TRBV7-2	TRBJ2-7	TRBD1	.
TGCAGCGTTAACCCGGGGAACAAGCCGCACGAGCAGTACTTC	CSVNPGNKPHEQYF	TRBV29-1	TRBJ2-7	.	.
TGTGCCACCAGCAGAAAAACCGGGGAGCTGTTTTTT	CATSRKTGELFF	TRBV15	TRBJ2-2	.	.
TGTGCCTGCAACCACCGGGGGAATTCACCCCTCCACTTT	CACNHRGNSPLHF	TRBV30	TRBJ1-6	.	few
TGCAGCGTTGACCGGATAGAAAACAATGAGCAGTTCTTC	CSVDRIENNEQFF	TRBV29-1	TRBJ2-1	.	.
TGTGCCAGTAGTATCAGGGGTAATGGCTACACCTTC	CASSIRGNGYTF	TRBV19	TRBJ1-2	.	.
TGCAGCTTATACAAAACGAATGCCCACGCTGAAGCTTTCTTT	CSLYKTNAHAEAFF	TRBV29-1	TRBJ1-1	.	.
TGTGCCAGCTATTCCGGGGGGGAAGAGACCCAGTACTTC	CASYSGGEETQYF	TRBV7-8	TRBJ2-5	TRBD2	.
TGTGCCTGGAGTGTGTCTTTCAGGGGGCGAAACTATGGCTACACCTTC	CAWSVSFRGRNYGYTF	TRBV30	TRBJ1-2	TRBD1	.
TGTGCCAGCTCACCATTAGGAGAGACCCAGTACTTC	CASSPLGETQYF	TRBV18	TRBJ2-5	.	many
TGCGCCAGCAGCGTTAACCCGGGACAGCAAAACACCGGGGAGCTGTTTTTT	CASSVNPGQQNTGELFF	TRBV5-1	TRBJ2-2	TRBD1	.
TGTGCCAGCAGTGAAAGTTGGGTAAACTATGGCTACACCTTC	CASSESWVNYGYTF	TRBV6-1	TRBJ1-2	.	.
TGCAGTGCGAGGAGGGCCAACGTCCTGACTTTC	CSARRANVLTF	TRBV20-1	TRBJ2-6	.	.
TGTGCCTGGAGTGTACGGAGTTCGGCTGAAGCTTTCTTT	CAWSVRSSAEAFF	TRBV30	TRBJ1-1	.	.
TGCAGCGTTGATCCGGGGGCCAACGTCCTGACTTTC	CSVDPGANVLTF	TRBV29-1	TRBJ2-6	.	few
TGTGCCGGGGGTAGGGACAGCGATAACGAGCAGTACTTC	CAGGRDSDNEQYF	TRBV30	TRBJ2-7	TRBD1	.
TGTGCCAGCACCCTTAGACAGGGCATCAGCTACAATGAGCAGTTCTTC	CASTLRQGISYNEQFF	TRBV11-2	TRBJ2-1	TRBD1	.
TGTGCCAGCAGCTTAACCTCTGGCGGGACTAATGAAAAACTGTTTTTT	CASSLTSGGTNEKLFF	TRBV7-2	TRBJ1-4	.	.
TGCGCCAGCAGTCGACCGAACGAGCAGTACTTC	CASSRPNEQYF	TRBV23-1	TRBJ2-7	.	.
TGCAGCGTTGAGGAGCGACTCGGTAATGAGCAGTTCTTC	CSVEERLGNEQFF	TRBV29-1	TRBJ2-1	.	few
TGCGCCAGCAGTTCAGGGTCAGATACGCAGTATTTT	CASSSGSDTQYF	TRBV5-1	TRBJ2-3	.	.
TGTGCCTGGAGTACCGGGACAGGGATTGACTATGGCTACACCTTC	CAWSTGTGIDYGYTF	TRBV30	TRBJ1-2	TRBD1	.
TGCAGCGTTGAAATCGACAGCCTCTACGAGCAGTACTTC	CSVEIDSLYEQYF	TRBV29-1	TRBJ2-7	.	few
TGTGCCAGCAGTCAAGGACTTCCCAAGGCCTACGAGCAGTACTTC	CASSQGLPKAYEQYF	TRBV28	TRBJ2-7	.	.
TGTGCCAGCAGCGTAGACTCGCACGGTAACAATGAGCAGTTCTTC	CASSVDSHGNNEQFF	TRBV9	TRBJ2-1	.	.
TGTGCCAGCAGTTACGTTACAGGGGGACAAGAGACCCAGTACTTC	CASSYVTGGQETQYF	TRBV6-5	TRBJ2-5	TRBD1	.
TGCAGCGTTGGGACAGGGTCGTTCGCCCACGAGCAGTACTTC	CSVGTGSFAHEQYF	TRBV29-1	TRBJ2-7	TRBD1	.
TGTGCCAGCAGTGCCCAACTCCGGACAGCTGGAAACACCATATATTTT	CASSAQLRTAGNTIYF	TRBV2	TRBJ1-3	.	.
TGCAGCGTTGCCGGACGGGTGAACACTGAAGCTTTCTTT	CSVAGRVNTEAFF	TRBV29-1	TRBJ1-1	.	.
TGTGCCAGCTCATCGGAGGGGCGCTCTGGGGCCAACGTCCTGACTTTC	CASSSEGRSGANVLTF	TRBV18	TRBJ2-6	.	.
TGTGCCTGGAGTGTACAGGGGGCTGGGGAAAAACTGTTTTTT	CAWSVQGAGEKLFF	TRBV30	TRBJ1-4	TRBD1	.